The clone carrying this T cell receptor beta chain was detected only a few times. What it binds is not known. Treatment indicated: oral pan-JAK inhibitor, 5-10 mg twice daily. PBMCs served as the source from which CD4+ and CD8+ T cells were sorted. RNA was extracted and reverse transcribed into cDNA as the sequencing template. Here immunoSEQ multiplex PCR was the method, and the copy in TCRdb shows in-frame clones only, minus some. The sample holds about 74,000 clones, around 30% seen once. The sample originates from a study of CD8+ T cells in alopecia areata. General study results and limits: Numerous expanded lesional clones remained in scalp and blood during tofacitinib.

The receptor was derived from a human donor with alopecia areata. Sample: CD8+ T cells sorted from blood, taken at week 4, from a patient treated with tofacitinib.

The DNA for the CDR3 is TGTGCCAGCAGCCGAAACCCGGACTATGGCTACACCTTC. Translation gives CASSRNPDYGYTF. The chain carries TRBV7-9 and TRBJ1-2; D is unclear. The V gene's germline CDR1 is SEHNR and CDR2 FQNEAQ (reference sequence). With 5 bases removed from V and 3 bases from J, the gap between germline ends came to 10 bases. This CDR3 has 13 amino acids. Full variable domain (rest looked up from reference TRBV7-9 and TRBJ1-2): DTGVSQNPRHKITKRGQNVTFRCDPISEHNRLYWYRQTLGQGPEFLTYFQNEAQLEKSRLLSDRFSAERPKGSFSTLEIQRTEQGDSAMYLCASSRNPDYGYTFGSGTRLTVV.